Listed below are T cell receptor beta chains from one sample, sequenced in a study of cytomegalovirus exposure and HLA in healthy donors. The data were produced by immunoSEQ multiplex PCR, yet TCRdb's version contains in-frame clones alone and is incomplete. The sample consists of under 400,000 clones, 88% of them appearing once. Material for sequencing was PBMCs. All receptors come from a young man in good health and CMV-seronegative. Each CDR3 is given with its conserved first and last residue. The order of the fields is V gene, J gene, CDR3 protein.

v_call: TRBV29-1
j_call: TRBJ2-7
cdr3_aa: CSVGDSSYEQYF

v_call: TRBV6-4
j_call: TRBJ2-2
cdr3_aa: CASSDGGANTGELFF

v_call: TRBV27
j_call: TRBJ2-1
cdr3_aa: CASSPNRYNSNEQFF

v_call: TRBV4-2
j_call: TRBJ2-3
cdr3_aa: CASSQGSLAGGRDTQYF

v_call: TRBV6-5
j_call: TRBJ1-6
cdr3_aa: CASSYSHQGNSPLHF

v_call: TRBV7-2
j_call: TRBJ2-7
cdr3_aa: CASSLEGTGAYEQYF

v_call: TRBV18
j_call: TRBJ2-1
cdr3_aa: CASSPPGTGLFNEQFF

v_call: TRBV6-6
j_call: TRBJ2-2
cdr3_aa: CASSWAGGAGELFF

v_call: TRBV6-5
j_call: TRBJ2-1
cdr3_aa: CASSYGLALNEQFF

v_call: TRBV10-1
j_call: TRBJ1-4
cdr3_aa: CASSDQEKLFF

v_call: TRBV4-3
j_call: TRBJ2-3
cdr3_aa: CASSQERLGTDTQYF

v_call: TRBV7-9
j_call: TRBJ2-2
cdr3_aa: CAQLAGNTGELFF

v_call: TRBV5-5
j_call: TRBJ2-2
cdr3_aa: CASSRGTGNTGELFF

v_call: TRBV5-1
j_call: TRBJ1-1
cdr3_aa: CASSLMTGEINTEAFF

v_call: TRBV5-1
j_call: TRBJ1-3
cdr3_aa: CASSLLGGSGNTIYF

v_call: TRBV6-4
j_call: TRBJ2-7
cdr3_aa: CASRLRGHTYEQYF

v_call: TRBV7-2
j_call: TRBJ1-5
cdr3_aa: CASSYGDRESQPQHF